Below are 22 T cell receptor beta chains sequenced from a single sample in a study of T-cell reconstitution after alpha-beta-depleted transplantation in children (dated by TCRdb to the mid-2010s). Libraries were made using PCR. Sequencing relied on an Illumina HiSeq 2500. TCR libraries were prepared with molecular barcoding, using unique molecular identifiers to normalize TCRbeta repertoire quantification. TCRdb ran its own pipeline on the public reads, namely fastp trimming at Q25 and MiXCR clone calling, and kept in-frame beta chains. Each entry merges the rows of one CDR3 protein and shows their most common DNA and genes. Recorded for this sample are a few hundred thousand distinct CDR3 sequences; about a fifth of them occurred a single time. Approximately 3.9% of the sample lies in the top ten. The source material was PBMCs from the stem cell graft donor, sampled from the stem cell graft. Receptor source: a human donor who donated a stem cell graft to a child with acute myeloid leukemia.

This clonotype was seen many times. The junction shows a germline mismatch at one end, possibly a read error. The rearrangement links TRBV29-1 to TRBJ2-1, with 11 bases identical to TRBD2. This CDR3 is 14 amino acids long. Germline loops: CDR1 SQVTM, CDR2 ANQGSEA. The CDR3 DNA is TGCAGCGTAGCTACTAGCGGGAGTTACAATGTGCAGTTCTTC. Translation: CSVATSGSYNVQFF.

V is TRBV5-1 and J is TRBJ2-3; a possible D gene is TRBD2 (6 bases). Germline V gene sequence: CDR1 SGHRS, CDR2 YFSETQ. The CDR3 is 14 residues long. With 4 bases removed from V and 0 bases from J, the gap between germline ends came to 9 bases. The CDR3 DNA reads as TGCGCCAGCAGCAAAAGCGGGAGCACAGATACGCAGTATTTT. Translating it yields CASSKSGSTDTQYF.

In its sample, this clonotype was seen a few times. The chain joins TRBV6-1 to TRBJ2-1, with unresolved D. Trimming removed 5 bases at V and 4 bases at J, with 9 bases between. Germline CDR1 MNHNS, CDR2 SASEGT. CDR3 length: 13 residues. The CDR3 loop reads CASSRNGYNEQFF. The CDR3 DNA reads as TGTGCCAGCAGTCGGAACGGATACAATGAGCAGTTCTTC.

This clonotype was seen repeatedly, ten times or more. The gene calls are TRBV29-1 and TRBJ1-1; D unclear. CDR3 length equals 11 residues. CDR1 is SQVTM, CDR2 ANQGSEA, per germline. Trimming removed 1 base at V and 5 bases at J, with 5 bases between. CDR3 DNA sequence: TGCAGCGTTGAAGGGCATACTGAAGCTTTCTTT. Amino acid sequence: CSVEGHTEAFF. Using reference TRBV29-1 and TRBJ1-1 for the parts outside the CDR3, the full variable domain is SAVISQKPSRDICQRGTSLTIQCQVDSQVTMMFWYRQQPGQSLTLIATANQGSEATYESGFVIDKFPISRPNLTFSTLTVSNMSPEDSSIYLCSVEGHTEAFFGQGTRLTVV.

This rearrangement joins TRBV5-1 to TRBJ2-1; a possible D gene is TRBD2 (6 bases). Germline V CDR1 and CDR2: SGHRS, YFSETQ. The CDR3 length is 13 residues. Trimming took off 3 bases at V and 6 bases at J, with 10 bases between the two ends. Here the CDR3 reads CASSSLAGNEQFF. Here the CDR3 DNA reads TGCGCCAGCAGCTCACTAGCAGGCAATGAGCAGTTCTTC.

This clonotype was counted at least ten times. This chain connects TRBV12-3 or TRBV12-4 to TRBJ1-5, with D uncertain. V was shortened by 8 bases and J by 1 base, with 12 bases between the two germline ends. The CDR3 totals 14 residues. The CDR3 loop reads CASVNSGSNQPQHF. The CDR3 coding sequence is TGTGCCAGCGTAAACTCGGGAAGCAATCAGCCCCAGCATTTT.

This sequence joins TRBV10-2 and TRBJ2-5, with 13 positions matching TRBD2. CDR3 size: 16 residues. Germline V gene sequence: CDR1 WSHSY, CDR2 SAAADI. Trimming removed 2 bases from V and 4 bases from J; junction bases left unmatched: 4. This CDR3 is CASSETSGRAVETQYF. For the CDR3, the DNA is TGCGCCAGCAGTGAGACTAGCGGGAGGGCGGTAGAGACCCAGTACTTC.

This clonotype turned up a few times. The chain links TRBV28 to TRBJ2-6, with D unresolved. The germline CDR1 and CDR2 sequences are MDHEN and SYDVKM. Trimming took 2 bases from V and 0 from J, leaving 8 bases between them. This CDR3 contains 16 residues. The CDR3 DNA follows: TGTGCCAGCAGTTTAACAGCTGACTCTGGGGCCAACGTCCTGACTTTC. Its translation: CASSLTADSGANVLTF.

This rearrangement joins TRBV6-5 to TRBJ2-2; maybe TRBD2 (5 bases). Between the trimmed V and J ends, which lost 0 bases and 3 bases, there was a span of 5 bases. Per the germline V gene, CDR1 is MNHEY and CDR2 is SVGAGI. The CDR3 runs to 14 residues. The CDR3 DNA is TGTGCCAGCAGTTACTCCGGGGACACCGGGGAGCTGTTTTTT. Its protein is CASSYSGDTGELFF.

This clonotype has more than one count but fewer than ten. The rearrangement joins TRBV13 to TRBJ1-1; TRBD1 agrees at 9 bases. CDR1 is PRHDT, CDR2 FYEKMQ, per germline (reference sequence). CDR3 length: 13 residues. Trimming took 8 bases from V and 9 from J; bases not matched to a gene: 10. The CDR3 is CASQLGQGTKAFF. The CDR3 DNA sequence: TGTGCCAGCCAGTTGGGACAGGGAACGAAAGCTTTCTTT.

The chain joins TRBV7-2 to TRBJ2-7; D is possibly TRBD2 (6 bases). CDR1 and CDR2 from the germline V gene are SGHTA and FQGNSA. The CDR3 consists of 15 residues. The V end was cut by 10 bases, the J end by 2 bases, with 21 bases between. CDR3 DNA: TGTGCCACGCAACAAGGGACTTCCTGGGCCTACGAGCAGTACTTC. This sequence encodes CATQQGTSWAYEQYF.

This chain uses TRBV6-2 or TRBV6-3 with TRBJ2-1, with TRBD2 matching 14 bases. V lost 7 bases to trimming and J lost 8 bases; unmatched junction nucleotides: 10. The CDR3 has 16 amino acids. The germline V gene has CDR1 MNHEY and CDR2 SVGEGT. The CDR3 DNA reads as TGTGCCAGCACTATGGGACTAGCGGGAGTAATTTATGAGCAGTTCTTC. Encoded protein: CASTMGLAGVIYEQFF.

The V and J genes are TRBV28 and TRBJ2-3; no reliable D call. The CDR3 has 18 amino acids. Germline V CDR1 and CDR2: MDHEN, SYDVKM. V shed 3 bases and J shed 4 bases, with 23 bases lying between them. CDR3 amino acids: CASSFWELSSSSADTQYF. DNA for the CDR3: TGTGCCAGCAGTTTTTGGGAACTTAGTTCATCGTCCGCAGATACGCAGTATTTT.

This clonotype was picked up a small number of times. The chain links TRBV7-2 to TRBJ2-1; D is undetermined. The CDR3 totals 14 residues. CDR1 and CDR2 from the germline V gene are SGHTA and FQGNSA. Trimming left V 5 bases short and J 7 bases short, with 15 bases between. CDR3 DNA: TGTGCCAGCAGCGACGACTGGGTGGGGAATGAGCAGTTCTTC. This gives the protein CASSDDWVGNEQFF.

Only a few counts were recorded for this clonotype. The chain employs TRBV5-1 and TRBJ2-7, with D uncertain. The CDR3 loop spans 15 amino acids. CDR1 and CDR2 from the germline V gene are SGHRS and YFSETQ. The V end lost 0 bases, the J end lost 1 base, and 11 bases lay between the germline ends. The CDR3 reads CASSLGYGYSYEQYF. CDR3 coding DNA: TGCGCCAGCAGCTTGGGATACGGATATTCCTACGAGCAGTACTTC.

This clonotype was detected many times. This sequence joins TRBV20-1 and TRBJ1-1, with D possibly matching TRBD1 (6 bases). Trimming left V 6 bases short and J 2 bases short, with 13 bases between. Germline values: CDR1 DFQATT, CDR2 SNEGSKA (reference sequence). The CDR3 is 13 amino acids. The CDR3 DNA sequence: TGCAGTGCGATTGGACAGCCAAACACTGAAGCTTTCTTT. Amino acids: CSAIGQPNTEAFF.

The V gene is TRBV3-1, the J gene TRBJ2-7, with no clear D. Germline-derived CDR1 and CDR2 are LGHDT and YNNKEL (reference sequence). V was trimmed by 3 bases and J by 3 bases, leaving 6 bases between them. The CDR3 sequence is 12 residues long. CDR3 sequence reads: CASSQSYYEQYF. CDR3 bases: TGTGCCAGCAGCCAGTCCTACTACGAGCAGTACTTC.

The chain carries TRBV20-1 and TRBJ2-1; 10 nucleotides line up with TRBD2. Germline CDR1 and CDR2: DFQATT and SNEGSKA (reference sequence). CDR3 length equals 16 residues. J was trimmed by 2 bases and V by 1 base; bases with no gene match: 5. The CDR3 region has the DNA TGCAGTGCTAGAGGACCTAGCGGGAGAGCCTACAATGAGCAGTTCTTC. Amino acid sequence: CSARGPSGRAYNEQFF.

This clonotype was detected ten times or more. The V gene is TRBV28, the J gene TRBJ1-5, with a tentative D call TRBD1 (5 bases). Germline CDR1 MDHEN, CDR2 SYDVKM. The CDR3 has 14 amino acids. The ends were cut back, 6 bases at V and 7 bases at J, with 16 bases in the middle. DNA for the CDR3: TGTGCCAGCAGGGGGGACGGCCCCATACAGCCCCAGCATTTT. This gives the protein CASRGDGPIQPQHF.

This clonotype has more than one count but fewer than ten. The J gene is TRBJ1-1, the V gene TRBV29-1, with D unresolved. V dropped 0 bases and J dropped 10 bases, with 15 bases sitting between them. The V gene's germline CDR1 is SQVTM and CDR2 ANQGSEA. CDR3 size: 13 residues. The CDR3 DNA is TGCAGCGTTGAAGATCGGGCACTTTCCGGAGCTTTCTTT. It is translated as CSVEDRALSGAFF. Based on the CDR3 plus reference TRBV29-1 and TRBJ1-1, the full variable domain is SAVISQKPSRDICQRGTSLTIQCQVDSQVTMMFWYRQQPGQSLTLIATANQGSEATYESGFVIDKFPISRPNLTFSTLTVSNMSPEDSSIYLCSVEDRALSGAFFGQGTRLTVV.

The genes are TRBV3-1 and TRBJ2-3, with 9 bases lining up with TRBD2. Germline-derived CDR1 and CDR2 are LGHDT and YNNKEL (reference sequence). V gave up 9 bases and J gave up 1 base; unmatched junction bases: 2. There are 13 residues in the CDR3. The CDR3: CASEREGTDTQYF. CDR3 nucleotides: TGTGCCAGTGAGCGGGAGGGCACAGATACGCAGTATTTT.

V gene TRBV28 combines with J gene TRBJ1-2; D is possibly TRBD1 (5 bases). With 5 bases removed from V and 6 bases from J, the gap between germline ends came to 10 bases. From germline, CDR1 is MDHEN and CDR2 SYDVKM. The CDR3 has 12 residues. CDR3 in amino acids: CASSESGNGYTF. As DNA, the CDR3 is TGTGCCAGCAGTGAATCAGGGAATGGCTACACCTTC.